What follows is one TCR beta chain and its context. Clones were sequenced by immunoSEQ multiplex PCR, and TCRdb holds only the in-frame ones, with some missing. The sample holds tens of thousands of clones, roughly three quarters seen once. This specimen comes from a study of blood T cell repertoires in COVID-19. Looking at the study overall: From the United States, Italy and Spain came samples of acute and convalescent COVID-19. Nucleic acid was either cDNA or gDNA, and it came from T cells, B-cell-depleted T cells, or PBMCs.

The clonotype comes from a woman of 80 years or more with acute or convalescent COVID-19. The sample comprised peripheral blood.

The CDR3 DNA is TGTGCCAGTACGGACACTTACTATGGCTACACCTTC. This gives the protein CASTDTYYGYTF. V usage is TRBV19 and J usage is TRBJ1-2; D perhaps matches TRBD1 (5 bases). V lost 7 bases and J 3 bases, leaving 9 bases between the germline ends. This CDR3 spans 12 amino acids. Germline CDR1 LNHDA, CDR2 SQIVND (reference sequence).